This T cell receptor beta chain appears in the sequencing data of a study of blood T cell repertoires in COVID-19. The data were produced by immunoSEQ multiplex PCR, yet TCRdb's version contains in-frame clones alone and is incomplete. This table holds tens of thousands of clones, roughly 87% found once. Germline CDR1 is SGHDT and CDR2 is YYEEEE. This CDR3 contains 16 residues. Trimming left V 4 bases short and J 4 bases short, with 17 bases between. The rearrangement uses TRBV5-6 and TRBJ1-4, with TRBD1 as a possible D gene (5 bases). This receptor was taken from a woman in her forties or fifties with active or convalescent COVID-19. What was sequenced was peripheral blood. For the CDR3, the DNA is TGTGCCAGCAGCCCCTCTCGGAGGGGAAATAATGAAAAACTGTTTTTT. Translation: CASSPSRRGNNEKLFF.